These 20 T cell receptor beta chains were all obtained from the same sample, sequenced in a study of ipilimumab plus nivolumab after autologous stem cell transplantation. The protocol was immunoSEQ multiplex PCR, while the TCRdb copy is restricted to in-frame clones and leaves out a portion. The data hold around 20,000 clones, with 77% observed a single time. Specimen: PBMCs, collected in a trial of ipilimumab plus nivolumab as post-transplant consolidation. The receptors were sampled from a male donor with diffuse large B-cell lymphoma.

The chain links TRBV19 to TRBJ2-2, with 7 bases lining up with TRBD2. The CDR3 spans 13 residues. Germline CDR1 reads LNHDA; CDR2 reads SQIVND (reference sequence). The ends lost 8 bases at V and 4 bases at J; junction bases unmatched: 4. This CDR3 reads CASGLVSTGELFF. CDR3 DNA: TGTGCCAGTGGACTAGTAAGCACCGGGGAGCTGTTTTTT. The variable domain in full, with the rest retrieved from reference TRBV19 and TRBJ2-2, is DGGITQSPKYLFRKEGQNVTLSCEQNLNHDAMYWYRQDPGQGLRLIYYSQIVNDFQKGDIAEGYSVSREKKESFPLTVTSAQKNPTAFYLCASGLVSTGELFFGEGSRLTVL.

The CDR3 loop is CASSGRAANTEAFF. CDR3 bases: TGTGCCAGCAGTGGAAGGGCCGCTAACACTGAAGCTTTCTTT. The chain couples TRBV6-1 to TRBJ1-1, with D hard to call. The germline V and J ends were trimmed by 4 bases and 2 bases, with 11 bases remaining between them. The CDR3 totals 14 residues. Germline V gene data show CDR1 as MNHNS and CDR2 as SASEGT.

The chain is built from TRBV2 and TRBJ2-1; D ambiguous. This CDR3 is 11 amino acids long. Germline V lookup: CDR1 SNHLY, CDR2 FYNNEI. The ends were cut back, 7 bases at V and 13 bases at J, with 14 bases in the middle. CDR3 bases: TGTGCCAGCAACTACGGGCCAACTCAGTTCTTC. Protein sequence: CASNYGPTQFF.

The chain has TRBV19 and TRBJ1-4; D unresolved. With 8 bases removed from V and 7 bases from J, the gap between germline ends came to 17 bases. The germline V gene has CDR1 LNHDA and CDR2 SQIVND (reference sequence). The CDR3 is made up of 14 amino acids. The CDR3: CASLGDVESEKLFF. As DNA, the CDR3 is TGTGCCAGTTTGGGTGATGTGGAGAGTGAAAAACTGTTTTTT.

This clone turned up a few times. This chain joins TRBV28 and TRBJ1-2, with TRBD1 matching 9 bases. The V gene's germline CDR1 is MDHEN and CDR2 SYDVKM. Losses at the gene ends were 6 bases for V and 5 bases for J; bases not matched to a gene: 1. This CDR3 has 12 residues. This chain's CDR3 is CASSGQGYGYTF. In DNA form, the CDR3 reads TGTGCCAGCAGCGGACAGGGGTATGGCTACACCTTC.

This clone has just one count. Written as DNA, the CDR3 is TGTGCCAGCAGGGTTGACAGGGTGAACACTGAAGCTTTCTTT. Protein: CASRVDRVNTEAFF. The V call is TRBV27, the J call TRBJ1-1, with 7 bases aligning to TRBD1. The CDR3 covers 14 residues. Germline V lookup: CDR1 MNHEY, CDR2 SMNVEV (reference sequence). V was pared by 6 bases and J by 0 bases, with 4 bases of the junction left unmatched.

This rearrangement joins TRBV9 to TRBJ2-7; 7 bases are shared with TRBD2. CDR3 length equals 14 residues. The germline gives CDR1 SGDLS, CDR2 YYNGEE. With 3 bases clipped from V and 9 bases from J, the junction kept 12 bases outside the gene matches. The CDR3 region has the DNA TGTGCCAGCAGCGCGCAGGGCGGGGGAGAGCCGCAGTACTTC. This gives the protein CASSAQGGGEPQYF.

The chain carries TRBV28 and TRBJ2-7, with TRBD1 matching 8 bases. V gave up 6 bases and J gave up 0 bases; unmatched junction bases: 10. The CDR3 loop spans 16 amino acids. Germline CDR1 reads MDHEN; CDR2 reads SYDVKM. CDR3 coding DNA: TGTGCCAGCAGGAGAGGGGGACAGGCGAGCTCCTACGAGCAGTACTTC. It codes for CASRRGGQASSYEQYF.

The V call is TRBV6-6, the J call TRBJ2-7, with 9 bases fitting TRBD1. The CDR3 loop spans 14 amino acids. Germline trimming cut 5 bases from V and 6 bases from J; bases unmatched to any gene: 8. The V gene's germline CDR1 is MNHNY and CDR2 SVGAGI (reference sequence). The CDR3 DNA reads TGTGCCAGCAGTACCACAGGGGGCTCCCCCGAGCAGTACTTC. It specifies CASSTTGGSPEQYF.

The chain combines TRBV28 with TRBJ2-7; no definite D call. Germline-derived CDR1 and CDR2 are MDHEN and SYDVKM. Trimming took 3 bases from V and 3 from J, leaving 9 bases between them. CDR3 size: 13 residues. The CDR3 protein is CASSFQQDYEQYF. The CDR3 DNA follows: TGTGCCAGCAGTTTCCAGCAGGACTACGAGCAGTACTTC.

The chain employs TRBV18 and TRBJ2-7; 9 bases are a match to TRBD1. CDR3 size: 14 residues. CDR1 and CDR2 from the germline V gene are KGHSH and LQKENI. With V trimmed by 4 bases and J by 5 bases, 6 bases remained unmatched. The CDR3 DNA reads TGTGCCAGCTCACGCCGGGACAGGGATGACGAGCAGTACTTC. Amino acid sequence: CASSRRDRDDEQYF.

As DNA, the CDR3 is TGCGCCAGCAGTCAATCATGCAGAGGAAACACCATATATTTT. This gives the protein CASSQSCRGNTIYF. This chain connects TRBV23-1 to TRBJ1-3, with no clear D. TRBV23-1 is known as an ORF, though its function is uncertain. Trimming took off 0 bases at V and 4 bases at J, with 7 bases between the two ends. This CDR3 is built from 14 residues.

Concerning this clone itself: The junction and the germline gene differ at one end; a read error may be behind it. V and J are TRBV5-6 and TRBJ2-5, with a possible D match to TRBD2 (6 bases). CDR3 length: 13 amino acids. CDR1 is SGHDT and CDR2 is YYEEEE in the germline V gene. CDR3 sequence reads: CASSPGVVRILNF. DNA of the CDR3: TGTGCCAGCAGCCCGGGGGTGGTTCGGATCCTTAACTTC.

In nucleotides, the CDR3 is TGTGCCTGGAGTGTACTCGGGCTCGATGGCTACACCTTC. Protein: CAWSVLGLDGYTF. The V gene is TRBV30, the J gene TRBJ1-2; D is uncertain. V was cut by 0 bases and J by 6 bases, with 11 bases left in between. The V gene's germline CDR1 is GTSNPN and CDR2 SVGIG (reference sequence). This CDR3 comprises 13 residues. Using reference TRBV30 and TRBJ1-2 for the parts outside the CDR3, the full variable domain is SQTIHQWPATLVQPVGSPLSLECTVEGTSNPNLYWYRQAAGRGLQLLFYSVGIGQISSEVPQNLSASRPQDRQFILSSKKLLLSDSGFYLCAWSVLGLDGYTFGSGTRLTVV.

This chain links TRBV9 with TRBJ1-1; D not certain. This CDR3 is 13 amino acids long. Trimming took off 1 base at V and 3 bases at J, with 7 bases between the two ends. Germline loops: CDR1 SGDLS, CDR2 YYNGEE. In nucleotides, the CDR3 is TGTGCCAGCAGCGTACAGTCACACACTGAAGCTTTCTTT. Its translation is CASSVQSHTEAFF.

The rearrangement uses TRBV19 and TRBJ1-1; 9 bases align to TRBD1. CDR1 is LNHDA and CDR2 is SQIVND in the germline V gene (reference sequence). The CDR3 is 17 amino acids. J lost 1 base, V lost 8 bases, and 14 bases had no gene match. CDR3 bases: TGTGCCAGTCGACGTTGGACAGGGGTGGATGGGAACACTGAAGCTTTCTTT. Its translation is CASRRWTGVDGNTEAFF.

J is TRBJ1-5 and V is TRBV5-1, with D unclear. The CDR3 is made up of 15 amino acids. Germline V CDR1 and CDR2: SGHRS, YFSETQ. V was trimmed by 1 base and J by 6 bases, leaving 14 bases between them. The CDR3 loop reads CASSLRGGWAQPQHF. The CDR3 DNA is TGCGCCAGCAGCTTGCGGGGAGGGTGGGCTCAGCCCCAGCATTTT.

The chain carries TRBV19 and TRBJ1-5; TRBD1 matches at 9 bases. This CDR3 has 16 residues. Germline loops: CDR1 LNHDA, CDR2 SQIVND (reference sequence). After removal of 4 bases from V and 4 bases from J, the junction contained 8 bases not matched to a gene. The CDR3 DNA reads as TGTGCCAGTAGTACACTGACAGGGGGTGGGAATCAGCCCCAGCATTTT. Its translation is CASSTLTGGGNQPQHF.

The chain combines TRBV7-8 with TRBJ1-5; TRBD1 aligns across 8 bases. This CDR3 is 15 amino acids long. Trimming cost V 4 bases and J 9 bases; bases outside gene matches: 11. CDR1 and CDR2 (germline): SGHVS, FQNEAQ. The chain's CDR3 is CASSYDRGSLAPQHF. In DNA form, the CDR3 reads TGTGCCAGCAGCTACGACAGGGGTTCGCTTGCGCCCCAGCATTTT.

The chain has TRBV27 and TRBJ2-7; tentative D call: TRBD1 (6 bases). The V gene lost 5 bases and the J gene lost 4 bases, with 18 bases spanning the gap. The CDR3 is 15 residues long. Per germline, CDR1 MNHEY and CDR2 SMNVEV (reference sequence). The CDR3 DNA reads as TGTGCCAGCAGTCCCCTCTTAGGCAGGGGATACGAGCAGTACTTC. It encodes CASSPLLGRGYEQYF.